This T cell receptor (beta chain) was identified during a study of shared clonotypes between healthy human individuals. Germline assignment: CDR1 SGHTA and CDR2 FQGNSA. V lost 1 base to trimming and J lost 4 bases, with 12 bases between them. CDR3 length: 15 amino acids. Splitting of each subset's genomic DNA was done evenly across several immunoSEQ plates. Authors' analysis steps: Filtering differed for immunoSEQ, which gave only junction sequences without quality scores. Profiled with immunoSEQ multiplex PCR; TCRdb holds only in-frame clones, not every one. The D gene and trimming were derived from the DNA, and the V and J assignments and clone size from that table. This sample has roughly 2,300,000 clones, with 92% found just once. A note on this clone: What it binds is unknown.

General study findings and limits: Only blood was sampled, and tissue TCR repertoires likely differ from blood ones.

The source material was naive CD4+ T cells from PBMCs. As to subset: CD45RA+ positively selected. V is TRBV7-2 and J is TRBJ2-3; the D call may be TRBD1 or TRBD2 (6 bases each). The TCR sequence derives from a man aged 18 to 30 in good health. Some clones in this sample may be carry-over from other donors' samples. The CDR3 bases are TGTGCCAGCAGCTTAGTTAGGGGGGTCCCAGATACGCAGTATTTT. It codes for CASSLVRGVPDTQYF. Filled out from reference TRBV7-2 and TRBJ2-3, the complete variable domain reads GAGVSQSPSNKVTEKGKDVELRCDPISGHTALYWYRQSLGQGLEFLIYFQGNSAPDKSGLPSDRFSAERTGGSVSTLTIQRTQQEDSAVYLCASSLVRGVPDTQYFGPGTRLTVL.